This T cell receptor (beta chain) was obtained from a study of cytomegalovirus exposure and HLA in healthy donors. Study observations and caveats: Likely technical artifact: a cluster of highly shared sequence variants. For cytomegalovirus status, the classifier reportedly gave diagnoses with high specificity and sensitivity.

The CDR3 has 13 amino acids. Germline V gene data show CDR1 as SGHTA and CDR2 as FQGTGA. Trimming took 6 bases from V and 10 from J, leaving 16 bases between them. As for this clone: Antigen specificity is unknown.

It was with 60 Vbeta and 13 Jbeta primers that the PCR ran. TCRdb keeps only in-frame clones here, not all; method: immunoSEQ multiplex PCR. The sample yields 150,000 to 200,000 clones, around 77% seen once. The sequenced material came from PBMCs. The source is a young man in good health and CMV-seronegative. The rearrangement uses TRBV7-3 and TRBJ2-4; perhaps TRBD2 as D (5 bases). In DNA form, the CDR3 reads TGTGCCAGCAGTAACCCGGGGATGAGGATTCAGTACTTC. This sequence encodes CASSNPGMRIQYF. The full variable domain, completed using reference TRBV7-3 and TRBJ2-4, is GAGVSQTPSNKVTEKGKYVELRCDPISGHTALYWYRQSLGQGPEFLIYFQGTGAADDSGLPNDRFFAVRPEGSVSTLKIQRTERGDSAVYLCASSNPGMRIQYFGAGTRLSVL.